A single sample is the source of the 8 T cell receptor beta chains below, sequenced in a study of early T cells in non-severe SARS-CoV-2 infection. TCRdb ran MiXCR on the 5' RACE reads and lists one entry per CDR3 protein. The sample contains tens of thousands of distinct CDR3 sequences, about 10% of which appear only once. Specimen: whole blood. Receptors originate from an adult who was a healthcare worker with PCR-confirmed SARS-CoV-2 infection or an uninfected control (not recorded which).

This clonotype was seen repeatedly, ten times or more. V usage is TRBV6-2 or TRBV6-3 and J usage is TRBJ1-1; tentatively, D is TRBD1 (6 bases). The CDR3 is 16 amino acids. V was cut by 2 bases and J by 3 bases, with 16 bases left in between. In germline, CDR1 is MNHEY, CDR2 SVGEGT. Here the CDR3 reads CASSYLRGGQDTEAFF. In DNA form, the CDR3 reads TGTGCCAGCAGTTACCTGAGGGGGGGCCAAGACACTGAAGCTTTCTTT.

This clonotype was picked up many times. The J gene is TRBJ2-2, the V gene TRBV20-1, with D possibly TRBD1 on 5 matching bases. V lost 3 bases to trimming and J lost 6 bases, with 8 bases between them. Looked up from germline, CDR1 is DFQATT and CDR2 is SNEGSKA (reference sequence). The CDR3 has 12 amino acids. The CDR3: CSASQGSGELFF. The CDR3 coding sequence is TGCAGTGCTAGTCAGGGATCCGGGGAGCTGTTTTTT.

This clonotype was detected many times. V usage is TRBV12-3 or TRBV12-4 and J usage is TRBJ1-6; tentative D call: TRBD1 (5 bases). CDR3 length equals 14 residues. The V and J ends lost 1 base and 8 bases respectively, with 9 bases between them. CDR3 sequence (DNA): TGTGCCAGCAGTTTAGGGACACGGGATTCACCCCTCCACTTT. It yields the protein CASSLGTRDSPLHF.

This clonotype came up many times. The chain employs TRBV7-9 and TRBJ2-3, with a possible D match to TRBD1 (5 bases). Trimming stripped 6 bases from V and 6 bases from J, with 10 bases between. The CDR3 is 12 amino acids. Germline-derived CDR1 and CDR2 are SEHNR and FQNEAQ (reference sequence). The CDR3 DNA reads as TGTGCCAGCAGAGCCAGGGTCGATACGCAGTATTTT. Protein: CASRARVDTQYF. The complete variable domain, with remaining parts taken from reference TRBV7-9 and TRBJ2-3, reads DTGVSQNPRHKITKRGQNVTFRCDPISEHNRLYWYRQTLGQGPEFLTYFQNEAQLEKSRLLSDRFSAERPKGSFSTLEIQRTEQGDSAMYLCASRARVDTQYFGPGTRLTVL.

This clonotype was counted ten times or more. The rearrangement joins TRBV30 to TRBJ1-2; no definite D call. Germline V gene sequence: CDR1 GTSNPN, CDR2 SVGIG (reference sequence). This CDR3 contains 12 residues. V was cut by 4 bases and J by 2 bases, with 8 bases left in between. The CDR3 region has the DNA TGTGCCTGGAATCAACAGAACTATGGCTACACCTTC. Encoded protein: CAWNQQNYGYTF.

As regards this clonotype: A much larger clone differs from this one at a single base, so this may be a read error. The V call is TRBV12-3 or TRBV12-4, the J call TRBJ2-7; 7 bases line up with TRBD2. The CDR3 length is 14 residues. The CDR3 DNA is TGTTCCAGCAGCCAGCGGGGAAGCTCCTACGAGCAGTACTTC. Its translation is CSSSQRGSSYEQYF.

Concerning this clonotype itself: Given a much more abundant clone one base away, this may be a read error. The V and J genes are TRBV29-1 and TRBJ2-1; 11 bases are a match to TRBD2. The CDR3 loop spans 16 amino acids. Germline lookup yields CDR1 SQVTM and CDR2 ANQGSEA. The CDR3 protein is CSVGSLGSGGDNEQLF. The CDR3, as DNA: TGCAGCGTTGGATCTTTGGGTAGCGGGGGGGACAATGAGCAGCTCTTC.

This clonotype was seen many times. The chain combines TRBV19 with TRBJ2-7; D possibly uses TRBD1 or TRBD2 (5 bases each). V was trimmed by 3 bases and J by 0 bases, leaving 9 bases between them. The CDR3 is 14 amino acids. CDR1 is LNHDA and CDR2 is SQIVND in the germline V gene (reference sequence). CDR3 sequence reads: CASSIRGASYEQYF. CDR3 nucleotide sequence: TGTGCCAGTAGTATTAGAGGGGCCTCCTACGAGCAGTACTTC.